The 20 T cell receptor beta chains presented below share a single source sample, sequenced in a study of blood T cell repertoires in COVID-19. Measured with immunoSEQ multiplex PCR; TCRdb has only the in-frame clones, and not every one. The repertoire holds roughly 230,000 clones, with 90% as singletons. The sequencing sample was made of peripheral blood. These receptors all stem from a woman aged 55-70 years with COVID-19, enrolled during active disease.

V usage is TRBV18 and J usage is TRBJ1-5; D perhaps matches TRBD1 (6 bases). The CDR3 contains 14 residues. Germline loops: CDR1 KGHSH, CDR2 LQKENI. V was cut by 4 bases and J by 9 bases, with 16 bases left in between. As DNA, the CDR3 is TGTGCCAGCTCACGAGAACAGGGAAGGTTGCCCCAGCATTTT. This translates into CASSREQGRLPQHF. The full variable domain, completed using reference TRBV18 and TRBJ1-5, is NAGVMQNPRHLVRRRGQEARLRCSPMKGHSHVYWYRQLPEEGLKFMVYLQKENIIDESGMPKERFSAEFPKEGPSILRIQQVVRGDSAAYFCASSREQGRLPQHFGDGTRLSIL.

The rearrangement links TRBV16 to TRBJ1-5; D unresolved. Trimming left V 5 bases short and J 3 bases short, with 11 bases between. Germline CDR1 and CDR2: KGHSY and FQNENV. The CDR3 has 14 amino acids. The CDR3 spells CASSEVRNNQPQHF. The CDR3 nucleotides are TGTGCCAGCAGCGAAGTGAGGAACAATCAGCCCCAGCATTTT.

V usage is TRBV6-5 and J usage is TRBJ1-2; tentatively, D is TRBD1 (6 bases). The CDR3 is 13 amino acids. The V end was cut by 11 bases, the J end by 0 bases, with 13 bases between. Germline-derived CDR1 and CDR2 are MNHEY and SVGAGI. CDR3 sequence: CAGQRDTNYGYTF. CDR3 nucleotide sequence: TGTGCCGGACAACGGGACACTAACTATGGCTACACCTTC.

This chain's CDR3 is CASSYGTSTYEQYF. The CDR3 DNA is TGTGCCAGCAGTTACGGGACATCCACCTACGAGCAGTACTTC. The gene calls are TRBV6-5 and TRBJ2-7; tentatively, D is TRBD1 (6 bases). V shed 2 bases and J shed 2 bases, with 10 bases lying between them. The germline V gene has CDR1 MNHEY and CDR2 SVGAGI. The CDR3 is 14 amino acids.

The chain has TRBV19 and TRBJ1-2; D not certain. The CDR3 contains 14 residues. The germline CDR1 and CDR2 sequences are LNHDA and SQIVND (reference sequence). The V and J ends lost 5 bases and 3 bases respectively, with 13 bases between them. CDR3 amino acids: CASSLVAEHYGYTF. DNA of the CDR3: TGTGCCAGTAGTCTTGTGGCAGAACACTATGGCTACACCTTC. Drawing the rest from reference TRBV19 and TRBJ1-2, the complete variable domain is DGGITQSPKYLFRKEGQNVTLSCEQNLNHDAMYWYRQDPGQGLRLIYYSQIVNDFQKGDIAEGYSVSREKKESFPLTVTSAQKNPTAFYLCASSLVAEHYGYTFGSGTRLTVV.

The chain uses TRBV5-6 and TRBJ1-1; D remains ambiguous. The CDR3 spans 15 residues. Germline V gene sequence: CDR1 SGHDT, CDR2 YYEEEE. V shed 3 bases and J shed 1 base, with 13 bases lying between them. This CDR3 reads CASSSGGQPNTEAFF. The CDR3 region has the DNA TGTGCCAGCAGCTCCGGCGGGCAACCGAACACTGAAGCTTTCTTT.

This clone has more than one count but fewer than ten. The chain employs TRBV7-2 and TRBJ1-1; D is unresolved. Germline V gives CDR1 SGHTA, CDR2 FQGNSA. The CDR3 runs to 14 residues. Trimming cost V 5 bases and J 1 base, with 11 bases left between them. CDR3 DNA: TGTGCCAGCAGCCCCCCGGGAGGGAACACTGAAGCTTTCTTT. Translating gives CASSPPGGNTEAFF.

As DNA, the CDR3 is TGTGCCAGCAGCCCGGTCGTACAGGGCGGGGAGCAGTACTTC. Translated: CASSPVVQGGEQYF. The V call is TRBV7-2, the J call TRBJ2-7; TRBD1 is a possible D gene (6 bases). V was clipped by 5 bases and J by 7 bases, with 18 bases between them. Germline-derived CDR1 and CDR2 are SGHTA and FQGNSA. This CDR3 is 14 amino acids long.

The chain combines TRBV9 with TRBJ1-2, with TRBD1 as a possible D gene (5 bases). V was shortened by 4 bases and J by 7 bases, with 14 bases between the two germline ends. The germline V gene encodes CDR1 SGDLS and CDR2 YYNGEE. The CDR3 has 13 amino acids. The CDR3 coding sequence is TGTGCCAGCAGCCCTTCGCGGGGCTCTGGCTACACCTTC. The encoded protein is CASSPSRGSGYTF.

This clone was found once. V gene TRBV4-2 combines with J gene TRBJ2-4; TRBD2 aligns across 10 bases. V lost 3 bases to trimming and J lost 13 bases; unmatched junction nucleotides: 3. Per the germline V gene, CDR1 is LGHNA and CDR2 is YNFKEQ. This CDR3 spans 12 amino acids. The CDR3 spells CASSQASGGQYF. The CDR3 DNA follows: TGTGCCAGCAGCCAGGCTAGCGGGGGACAGTACTTC.

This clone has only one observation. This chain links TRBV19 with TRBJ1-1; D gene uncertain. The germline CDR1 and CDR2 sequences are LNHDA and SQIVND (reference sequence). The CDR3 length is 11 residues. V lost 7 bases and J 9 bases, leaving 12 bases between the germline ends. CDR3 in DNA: TGTGCCAGTACCCCGGGAGGTAAAGCTTTCTTT. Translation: CASTPGGKAFF.

The CDR3: CASSITGIQETQYF. The CDR3, as DNA: TGTGCCAGCAGCATTACAGGGATCCAAGAGACCCAGTACTTC. The rearrangement uses TRBV5-5 and TRBJ2-5; possibly TRBD1 for D (6 bases). V lost 4 bases, J lost 1 base, and 11 bases lay in between. CDR3 length equals 14 residues. Germline CDR1 is SGHKS and CDR2 is YYEKEE (reference sequence).

DNA for the CDR3: TGTGCCAGCAGTTACTTCGGACAGGGAAGGGGTCAGCCCCAGCATTTT. Its protein product is CASSYFGQGRGQPQHF. The chain is built from TRBV6-2 or TRBV6-3 and TRBJ1-5; 8 nucleotides align to TRBD1. This CDR3 contains 16 residues. Germline CDR1 MNHEY, CDR2 SVGEGT. The ends lost 1 base at V and 6 bases at J; junction bases unmatched: 8.

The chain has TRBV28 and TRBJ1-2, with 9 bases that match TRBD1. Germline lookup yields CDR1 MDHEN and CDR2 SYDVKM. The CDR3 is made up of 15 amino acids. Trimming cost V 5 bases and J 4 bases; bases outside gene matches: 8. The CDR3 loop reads CASSRPGQGFYGYTF. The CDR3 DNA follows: TGTGCCAGCAGTCGACCGGGACAGGGATTCTATGGCTACACCTTC.

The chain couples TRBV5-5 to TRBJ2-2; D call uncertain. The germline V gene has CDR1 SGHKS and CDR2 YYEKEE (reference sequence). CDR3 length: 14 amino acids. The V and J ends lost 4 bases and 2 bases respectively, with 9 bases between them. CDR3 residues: CASSLAHNTGELFF. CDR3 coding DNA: TGTGCCAGCAGCCTGGCCCATAACACCGGGGAGCTGTTTTTT.

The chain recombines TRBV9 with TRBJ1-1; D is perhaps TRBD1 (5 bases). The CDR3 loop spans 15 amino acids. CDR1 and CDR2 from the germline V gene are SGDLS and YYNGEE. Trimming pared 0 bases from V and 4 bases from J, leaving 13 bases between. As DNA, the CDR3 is TGTGCCAGCAGCGTAGGAGCGGGGGGAATCACTGAAGCTTTCTTT. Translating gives CASSVGAGGITEAFF.

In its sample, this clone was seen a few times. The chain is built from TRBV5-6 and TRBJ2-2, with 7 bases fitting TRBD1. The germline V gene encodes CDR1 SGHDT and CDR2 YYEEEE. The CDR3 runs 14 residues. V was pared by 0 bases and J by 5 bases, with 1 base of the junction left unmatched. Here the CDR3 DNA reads TGTGCCAGCAGCTTGGACAGGGGAACCGGGGAGCTGTTTTTT. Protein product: CASSLDRGTGELFF.

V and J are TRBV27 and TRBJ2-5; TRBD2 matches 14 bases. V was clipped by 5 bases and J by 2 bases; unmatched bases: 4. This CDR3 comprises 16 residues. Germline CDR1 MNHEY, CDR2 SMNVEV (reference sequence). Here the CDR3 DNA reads TGTGCCAGCAGTAGCTGGACTAGCGGGGGGCAAGAGACCCAGTACTTC. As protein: CASSSWTSGGQETQYF.

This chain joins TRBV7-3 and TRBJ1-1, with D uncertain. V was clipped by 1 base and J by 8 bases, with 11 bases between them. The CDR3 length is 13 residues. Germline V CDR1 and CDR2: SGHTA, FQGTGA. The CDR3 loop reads CASSLNSGTEAFF. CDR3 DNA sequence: TGTGCCAGCAGCTTAAATTCTGGCACCGAAGCTTTCTTT.

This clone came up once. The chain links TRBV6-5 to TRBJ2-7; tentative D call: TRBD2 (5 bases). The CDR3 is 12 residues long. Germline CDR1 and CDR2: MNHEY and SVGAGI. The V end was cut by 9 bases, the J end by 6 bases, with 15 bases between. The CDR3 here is CASGRAHSEQYF. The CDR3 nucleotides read TGTGCCAGTGGGCGGGCCCATTCCGAGCAGTACTTC.